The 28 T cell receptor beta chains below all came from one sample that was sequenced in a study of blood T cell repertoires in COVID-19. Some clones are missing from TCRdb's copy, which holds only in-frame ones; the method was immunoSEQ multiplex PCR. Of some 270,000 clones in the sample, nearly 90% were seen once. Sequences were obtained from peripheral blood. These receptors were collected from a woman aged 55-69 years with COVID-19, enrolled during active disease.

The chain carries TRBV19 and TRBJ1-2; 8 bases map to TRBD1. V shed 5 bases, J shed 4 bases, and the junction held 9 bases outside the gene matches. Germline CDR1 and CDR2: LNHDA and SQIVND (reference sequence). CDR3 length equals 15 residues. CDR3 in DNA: TGTGCCAGTAGTGAGGGACAGGACCTACTCTATGGCTACACCTTC. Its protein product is CASSEGQDLLYGYTF. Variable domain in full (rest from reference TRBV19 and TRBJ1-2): DGGITQSPKYLFRKEGQNVTLSCEQNLNHDAMYWYRQDPGQGLRLIYYSQIVNDFQKGDIAEGYSVSREKKESFPLTVTSAQKNPTAFYLCASSEGQDLLYGYTFGSGTRLTVV.

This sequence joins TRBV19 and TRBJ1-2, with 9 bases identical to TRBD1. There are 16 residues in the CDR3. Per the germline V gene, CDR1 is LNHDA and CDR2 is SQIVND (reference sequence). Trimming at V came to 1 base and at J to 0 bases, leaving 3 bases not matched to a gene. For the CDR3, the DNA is TGTGCCAGTAGTATAGGGGGACAGGGAGCTAACTATGGCTACACCTTC. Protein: CASSIGGQGANYGYTF.

This CDR3 reads CASSMRSPLSSYNSPLHF. The CDR3 nucleotides are TGTGCCAGTAGTATGAGGAGTCCGCTAAGCTCCTATAATTCACCCCTCCACTTT. J is TRBJ1-6 and V is TRBV19, with unresolved D. V was clipped by 3 bases and J by 0 bases, with 15 bases between them. Germline V gene sequence: CDR1 LNHDA, CDR2 SQIVND (reference sequence). The CDR3 spans 18 residues.

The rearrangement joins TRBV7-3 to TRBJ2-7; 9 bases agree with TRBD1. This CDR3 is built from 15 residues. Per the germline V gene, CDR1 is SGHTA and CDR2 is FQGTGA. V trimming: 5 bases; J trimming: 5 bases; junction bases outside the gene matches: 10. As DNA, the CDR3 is TGTGCCAGCAGCAAAGGGCGAGGGACAGGGAACGAGCAGTACTTC. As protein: CASSKGRGTGNEQYF.

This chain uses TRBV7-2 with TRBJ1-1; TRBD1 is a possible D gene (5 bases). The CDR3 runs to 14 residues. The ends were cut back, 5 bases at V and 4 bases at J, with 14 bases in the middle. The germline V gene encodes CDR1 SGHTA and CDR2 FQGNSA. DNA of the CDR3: TGTGCCAGCAGCCCGGACAATATGGGCACTGAAGCTTTCTTT. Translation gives CASSPDNMGTEAFF. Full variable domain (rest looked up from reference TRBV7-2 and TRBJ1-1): GAGVSQSPSNKVTEKGKDVELRCDPISGHTALYWYRQSLGQGLEFLIYFQGNSAPDKSGLPSDRFSAERTGGSVSTLTIQRTQQEDSAVYLCASSPDNMGTEAFFGQGTRLTVV.

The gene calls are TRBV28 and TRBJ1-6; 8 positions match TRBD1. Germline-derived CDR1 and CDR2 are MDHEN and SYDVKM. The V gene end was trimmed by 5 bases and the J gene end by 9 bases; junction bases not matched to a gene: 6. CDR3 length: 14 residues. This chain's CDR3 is CASSLGQDPSPLHF. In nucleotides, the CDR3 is TGTGCCAGCAGTCTGGGACAGGACCCTTCACCCCTCCACTTT.

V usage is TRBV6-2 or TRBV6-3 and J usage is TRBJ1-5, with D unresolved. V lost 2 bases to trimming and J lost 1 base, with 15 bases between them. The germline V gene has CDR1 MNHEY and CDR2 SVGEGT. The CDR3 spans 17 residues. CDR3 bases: TGTGCCAGCAGTTACCTTTTTGGCATTTCAAGCAATCAGCCCCAGCATTTT. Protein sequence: CASSYLFGISSNQPQHF.

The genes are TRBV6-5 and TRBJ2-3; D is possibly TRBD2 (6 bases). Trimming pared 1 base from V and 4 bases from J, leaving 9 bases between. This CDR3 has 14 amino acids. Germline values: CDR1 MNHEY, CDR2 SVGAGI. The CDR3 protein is CASSYLPGADTQYF. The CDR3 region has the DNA TGTGCCAGCAGTTACTTGCCGGGGGCAGATACGCAGTATTTT.

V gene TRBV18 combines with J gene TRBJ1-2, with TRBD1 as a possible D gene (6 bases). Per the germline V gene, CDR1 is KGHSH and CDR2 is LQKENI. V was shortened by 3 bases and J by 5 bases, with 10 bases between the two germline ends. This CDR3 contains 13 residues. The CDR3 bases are TGTGCCAGCTCACCTGACAGGACATATGGCTACACCTTC. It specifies CASSPDRTYGYTF.

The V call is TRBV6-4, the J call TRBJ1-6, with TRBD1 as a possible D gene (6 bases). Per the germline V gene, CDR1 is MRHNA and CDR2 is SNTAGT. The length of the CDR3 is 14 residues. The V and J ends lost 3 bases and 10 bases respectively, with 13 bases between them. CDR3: CASSESRGGSPLHF. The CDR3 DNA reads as TGTGCCAGCAGTGAATCCAGGGGAGGGTCACCCCTCCACTTT.

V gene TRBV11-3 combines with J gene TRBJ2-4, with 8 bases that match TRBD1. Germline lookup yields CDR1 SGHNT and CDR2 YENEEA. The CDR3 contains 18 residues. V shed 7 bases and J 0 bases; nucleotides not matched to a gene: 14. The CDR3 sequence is CASTGQGPILLAKNIQYF. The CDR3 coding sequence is TGTGCCAGCACCGGACAGGGCCCGATCTTACTAGCCAAAAACATTCAGTACTTC.

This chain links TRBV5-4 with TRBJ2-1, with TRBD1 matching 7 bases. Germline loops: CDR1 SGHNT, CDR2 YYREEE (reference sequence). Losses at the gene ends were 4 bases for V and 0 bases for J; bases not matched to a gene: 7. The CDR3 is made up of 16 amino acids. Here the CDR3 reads CASSPTTGSSYNEQFF. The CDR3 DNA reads TGTGCCAGCAGCCCGACGACAGGGAGCTCCTACAATGAGCAGTTCTTC. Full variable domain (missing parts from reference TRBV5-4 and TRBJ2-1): ETGVTQSPTHLIKTRGQQVTLRCSSQSGHNTVSWYQQALGQGPQFIFQYYREEENGRGNFPPRFSGLQFPNYSSELNVNALELDDSALYLCASSPTTGSSYNEQFFGPGTRLTVL.

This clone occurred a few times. CDR3 protein: CASSPGLGSTGELFF. The CDR3 region has the DNA TGCGCCAGCAGCCCGGGACTAGGGAGCACCGGGGAGCTGTTTTTT. The V gene is TRBV4-1, the J gene TRBJ2-2; 8 bases are shared with TRBD2. The CDR3 is made up of 15 amino acids. Germline CDR1 is MGHRA and CDR2 is YSYEKL. The trim removed 4 bases at V and 4 bases at J, leaving 5 bases unmatched.

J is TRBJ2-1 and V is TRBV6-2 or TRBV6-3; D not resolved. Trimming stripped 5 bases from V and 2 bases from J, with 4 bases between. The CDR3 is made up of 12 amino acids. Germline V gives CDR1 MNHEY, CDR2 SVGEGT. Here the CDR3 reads CASSQTYNEQFF. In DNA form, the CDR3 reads TGTGCCAGCAGTCAGACCTACAATGAGCAGTTCTTC.

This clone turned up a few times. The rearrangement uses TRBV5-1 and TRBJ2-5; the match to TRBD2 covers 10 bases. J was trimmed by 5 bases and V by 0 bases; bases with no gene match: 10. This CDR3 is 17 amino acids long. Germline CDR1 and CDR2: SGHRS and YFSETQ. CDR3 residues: CASSLDVLAGNQETQYF. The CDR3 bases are TGCGCCAGCAGCTTGGATGTACTAGCGGGGAATCAGGAGACCCAGTACTTC.

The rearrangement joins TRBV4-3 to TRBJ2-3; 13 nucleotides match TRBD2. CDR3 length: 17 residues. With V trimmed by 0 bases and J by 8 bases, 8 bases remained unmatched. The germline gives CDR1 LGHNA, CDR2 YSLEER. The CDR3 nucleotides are TGCGCCAGCAGCCAAGAGTCTGGACTAGCGGGGGCCTTTACGCAGTATTTT. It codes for CASSQESGLAGAFTQYF.

CDR3 sequence: CASSQQRGGLNEQFF. Written as DNA, the CDR3 is TGTGCCAGCAGCCAACAGCGGGGGGGCCTCAATGAGCAGTTCTTC. The J gene is TRBJ2-1, the V gene TRBV14; 10 bases are a match to TRBD2. CDR3 length: 15 amino acids. The V segment lost 2 bases and the J segment 6 bases; nucleotides outside the gene matches: 4. Germline CDR1 is SGHDN and CDR2 is FVKESK.

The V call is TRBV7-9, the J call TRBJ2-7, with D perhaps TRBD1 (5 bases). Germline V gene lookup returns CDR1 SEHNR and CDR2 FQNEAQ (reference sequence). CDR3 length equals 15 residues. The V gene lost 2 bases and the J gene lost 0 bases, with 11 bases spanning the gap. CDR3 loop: CASSLFPGRSYEQYF. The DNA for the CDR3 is TGTGCCAGCAGCTTATTCCCAGGGCGCTCCTACGAGCAGTACTTC.

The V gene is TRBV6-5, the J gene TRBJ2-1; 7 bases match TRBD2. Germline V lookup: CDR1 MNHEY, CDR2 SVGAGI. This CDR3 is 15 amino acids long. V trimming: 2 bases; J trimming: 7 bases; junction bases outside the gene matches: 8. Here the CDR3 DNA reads TGTGCCAGCAGTTACGGAGACCCGGGACTAAATGAGCAGTTCTTC. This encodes CASSYGDPGLNEQFF.

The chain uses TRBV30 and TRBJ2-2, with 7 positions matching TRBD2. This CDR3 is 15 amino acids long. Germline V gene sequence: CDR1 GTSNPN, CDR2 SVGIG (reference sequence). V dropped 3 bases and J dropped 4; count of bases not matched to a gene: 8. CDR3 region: CAWSTWGGVTGELFF. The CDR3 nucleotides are TGTGCCTGGAGCACCTGGGGAGGGGTCACCGGGGAGCTGTTTTTT.

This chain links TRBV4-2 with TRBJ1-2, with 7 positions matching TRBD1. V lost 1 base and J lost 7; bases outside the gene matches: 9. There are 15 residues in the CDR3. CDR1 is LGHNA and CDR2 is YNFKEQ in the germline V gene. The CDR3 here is CASSQALDRAGGYTF. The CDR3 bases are TGTGCCAGCAGCCAAGCACTCGACAGGGCCGGTGGCTACACCTTC.

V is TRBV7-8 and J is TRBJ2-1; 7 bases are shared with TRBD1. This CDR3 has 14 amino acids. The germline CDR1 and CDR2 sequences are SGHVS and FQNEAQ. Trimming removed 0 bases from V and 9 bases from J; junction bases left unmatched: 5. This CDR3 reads CASSLAGQVGEQFF. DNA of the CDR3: TGTGCCAGCAGCTTAGCCGGACAGGTTGGTGAGCAGTTCTTC.

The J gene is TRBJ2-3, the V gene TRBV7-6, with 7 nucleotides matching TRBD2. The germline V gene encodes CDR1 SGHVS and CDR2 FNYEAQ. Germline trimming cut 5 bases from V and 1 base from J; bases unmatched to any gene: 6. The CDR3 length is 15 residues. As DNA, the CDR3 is TGTGCCAGCAGCAGCATCCGGGGGGGCACAGATACGCAGTATTTT. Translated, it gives CASSSIRGGTDTQYF.

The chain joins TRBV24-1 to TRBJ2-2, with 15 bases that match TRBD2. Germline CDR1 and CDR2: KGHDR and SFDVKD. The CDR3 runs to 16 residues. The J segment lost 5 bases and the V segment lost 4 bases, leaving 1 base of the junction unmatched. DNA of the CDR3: TGTGCCACCAGTGACGGACTAGCGGGGGGGACCGGGGAGCTGTTTTTT. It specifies CATSDGLAGGTGELFF.

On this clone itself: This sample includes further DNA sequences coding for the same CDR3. The CDR3 DNA sequence: TGTGCCAGCAGTTTAGGACAGAAAGCTTTCTTT. This translates into CASSLGQKAFF. The chain uses TRBV12-3 or TRBV12-4 and TRBJ1-1; the D gene is possibly TRBD1 (5 bases). This CDR3 is 11 amino acids long. Trimming shortened V by 1 base and J by 9 bases, and 6 bases separated the two germline ends.

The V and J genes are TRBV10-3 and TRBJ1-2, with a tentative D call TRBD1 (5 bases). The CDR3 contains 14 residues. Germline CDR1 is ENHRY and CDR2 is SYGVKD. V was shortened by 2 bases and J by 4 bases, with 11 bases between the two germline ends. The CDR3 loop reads CAISESQGIYGYTF. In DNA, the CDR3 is TGTGCCATCAGTGAGAGTCAGGGTATCTATGGCTACACCTTC.

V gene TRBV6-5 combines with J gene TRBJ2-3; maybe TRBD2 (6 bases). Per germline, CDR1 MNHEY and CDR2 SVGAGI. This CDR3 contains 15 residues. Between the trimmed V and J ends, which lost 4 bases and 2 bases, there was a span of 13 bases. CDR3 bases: TGTGCCAGCAGTTCGCGGACTACCTACACAGATACGCAGTATTTT. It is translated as CASSSRTTYTDTQYF.

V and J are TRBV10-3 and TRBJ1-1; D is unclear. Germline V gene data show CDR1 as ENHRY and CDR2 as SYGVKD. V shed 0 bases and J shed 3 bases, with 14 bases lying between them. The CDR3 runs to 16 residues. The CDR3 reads CAISESGGSVHTEAFF. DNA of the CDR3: TGTGCCATCAGTGAGTCCGGAGGCAGCGTACACACTGAAGCTTTCTTT.